These T cell receptor beta chains were read from a single sample in a study of cytomegalovirus exposure and HLA in healthy donors. Using immunoSEQ multiplex PCR, the repertoire was profiled, and TCRdb retains in-frame clones only, with some absent. The repertoire holds 90,000 to 140,000 clones, with roughly 80% as singletons. The material sequenced was PBMCs. The origin of the receptors is a man aged 25 to 45 in good health and CMV-seropositive. Both conserved end residues are part of each CDR3. Each record gives: D gene, V gene, J gene, clone size, CDR3 protein, CDR3 DNA. The D gene is left open where the match is weak. Expanded clones are given a class, and other clones once, few, many or no size at all.

.	TRBV19	TRBJ2-5	.	CASSLTAASGTQYF	TGTGCCAGTAGCCTGACAGCTGCTTCGGGGACCCAGTACTTC
TRBD2	TRBV5-1	TRBJ2-3	.	CASASSSGVLDTQYF	TGCGCCAGCGCATCTTCTAGCGGGGTTCTAGATACGCAGTATTTT
.	TRBV7-6	TRBJ2-1	few	CASSPSSFSYNEQFF	TGTGCCAGCAGTCCGTCGAGTTTTTCCTACAATGAGCAGTTCTTC
.	TRBV2	TRBJ2-5	few	CASSEWGGETQYF	TGTGCCAGCAGTGAGTGGGGCGGTGAGACCCAGTACTTC
.	TRBV4-1	TRBJ1-6	.	CASRQGPPNSPLHF	TGCGCCAGCAGACAGGGTCCCCCGAATTCACCCCTCCACTTT
TRBD1	TRBV25-1	TRBJ1-4	.	CASSRDRPGKLFF	TGTGCCAGCAGTCGGGACAGGCCTGGGAAACTGTTTTTT
TRBD2	TRBV9	TRBJ2-1	.	CASSVGLAGGYNEQFF	TGTGCCAGCAGCGTAGGACTAGCGGGGGGCTACAATGAGCAGTTCTTC
.	TRBV6-6	TRBJ2-1	.	CASTSGQAGYNEQFF	TGTGCCAGCACCTCAGGGCAGGCCGGCTACAATGAGCAGTTCTTC
TRBD1	TRBV19	TRBJ1-2	.	CASNDGQGFYGYTF	TGTGCCAGCAACGACGGACAGGGCTTTTATGGCTACACCTTC
.	TRBV2	TRBJ1-2	.	CASSESRAGYGYTF	TGTGCCAGCAGTGAATCCAGGGCGGGGTATGGCTACACCTTC
.	TRBV29-1	TRBJ2-2	.	CSVSGQGSTGELFF	TGCAGCGTTTCGGGGCAGGGGAGCACCGGGGAGCTGTTTTTT
TRBD1	TRBV9	TRBJ1-2	.	CASSVAGGNGYTF	TGTGCCAGCAGCGTAGCAGGGGGAAATGGCTACACCTTC
TRBD2	TRBV13	TRBJ2-1	.	CASSPRELAGEQFF	TGTGCCAGCAGCCCCAGGGAGCTAGCGGGTGAGCAGTTCTTC
TRBD2	TRBV6-1	TRBJ2-1	.	CASISGGAHNEQFF	TGTGCCAGCATCTCCGGGGGGGCACACAATGAGCAGTTCTTC
TRBD1	TRBV2	TRBJ1-1	.	CASSPRGATEAFF	TGTGCCAGCAGTCCCAGGGGGGCCACTGAAGCTTTCTTT
.	TRBV5-4	TRBJ2-7	.	CASSFDSAYEQYF	TGTGCCAGCAGTTTCGACTCAGCCTACGAGCAGTACTTC
TRBD1	TRBV7-8	TRBJ1-5	.	CASSLWTGVDQPQHF	TGTGCCAGCAGCTTATGGACAGGGGTGGACCAGCCCCAGCATTTT
.	TRBV5-6	TRBJ2-6	.	CASSFQAGISGANVLTF	TGTGCCAGCAGCTTCCAGGCAGGGATCTCTGGGGCCAACGTCCTGACTTTC
TRBD1	TRBV30	TRBJ2-1	.	CAWAGTGGRNEQFF	TGTGCCTGGGCCGGGACAGGGGGGAGGAATGAGCAGTTCTTC
.	TRBV2	TRBJ2-3	.	CASTKYQAGDTQYF	TGTGCCAGCACCAAATACCAGGCAGGAGATACGCAGTATTTT
.	TRBV5-1	TRBJ2-2	.	CASSLGQGYTGELFF	TGCGCCAGCAGCTTGGGTCAGGGGTACACCGGGGAGCTGTTTTTT
.	TRBV11-3	TRBJ1-1	.	CASSPGHQNTEAFF	TGTGCCAGCAGCCCGGGACACCAGAACACTGAAGCTTTCTTT
.	TRBV19	TRBJ1-1	.	CASSSRAGDTEAFF	TGTGCCAGTAGCTCCCGGGCCGGGGACACTGAAGCTTTCTTT
TRBD1	TRBV2	TRBJ1-1	once	CASIIGTAISNTEAFF	TGTGCCAGCATTATCGGGACAGCCATTTCGAACACTGAAGCTTTCTTT
.	TRBV7-9	TRBJ1-2	few	CASRSPGVAGYTF	TGTGCCAGCAGGAGCCCAGGGGTGGCTGGCTACACCTTC
TRBD1	TRBV5-1	TRBJ2-7	.	CASGTVGPSYEQYF	TGCGCCAGCGGGACAGTAGGGCCCTCCTACGAGCAGTACTTC
.	TRBV29-1	TRBJ2-7	.	CSVRGGYEQYF	TGCAGCGTTAGGGGTGGCTACGAGCAGTACTTC
.	TRBV18	TRBJ1-1	few	CASSVNTEAFF	TGTGCCAGCTCAGTAAACACTGAAGCTTTCTTT
.	TRBV2	TRBJ2-7	.	CASSWGLGDEQYF	TGTGCCAGCAGTTGGGGACTGGGAGACGAGCAGTACTTC
.	TRBV6-1	TRBJ1-6	once	CASSATWSDNSPLHF	TGTGCCAGCAGTGCGACTTGGTCCGATAATTCACCCCTCCACTTT
.	TRBV6-1	TRBJ1-5	.	CASPAPGGNQPQHF	TGTGCCAGCCCAGCCCCGGGGGGCAATCAGCCCCAGCATTTT
TRBD1	TRBV30	TRBJ2-2	.	CAWSSGTGGWNTGELFF	TGTGCCTGGAGTTCCGGGACAGGGGGCTGGAACACCGGGGAGCTGTTTTTT
.	TRBV27	TRBJ1-5	.	CASKREVGGNQPQHF	TGTGCCAGCAAAAGGGAAGTAGGGGGCAATCAGCCCCAGCATTTT
TRBD1	TRBV27	TRBJ1-1	.	CASSPQGATEAFF	TGTGCCAGCAGTCCACAGGGGGCGACTGAAGCTTTCTTT
.	TRBV13	TRBJ1-2	.	CASSLRSIGYTF	TGTGCCAGCAGCTTGAGGAGTATCGGCTACACCTTC
TRBD1	TRBV7-9	TRBJ1-1	.	CASSSARQGYTEAFF	TGTGCCAGCAGCTCCGCCAGACAGGGGTACACTGAAGCTTTCTTT
TRBD1	TRBV6-1	TRBJ2-7	once	CASSGRDRGYEQYF	TGTGCCAGCAGTGGCCGGGACAGGGGATACGAGCAGTACTTC
TRBD1	TRBV6-5	TRBJ1-6	.	CASSSYRGPRTSPLHF	TGTGCCAGCAGTTCGTACAGGGGGCCGAGGACTTCACCCCTCCACTTT
.	TRBV29-1	TRBJ2-2	once	CSASGGRTGELFF	TGCAGCGCGTCTGGGGGCCGCACCGGGGAGCTGTTTTTT
TRBD1	TRBV7-9	TRBJ2-1	.	CASSPGTEYNEQFF	TGTGCCAGCTCCCCGGGGACAGAATACAATGAGCAGTTCTTC
.	TRBV6-1	TRBJ1-5	once	CASSEGAIGTDKDSNQPQHF	TGTGCCAGCAGTGAGGGGGCCATTGGAACGGATAAGGATAGCAATCAGCCCCAGCATTTT
TRBD1	TRBV6-5	TRBJ1-3	once	CASSETGAGNTIYF	TGTGCCAGCAGTGAGACAGGGGCCGGAAACACCATATATTTT
TRBD1	TRBV2	TRBJ2-2	.	CATLRDRGYGELFF	TGTGCCACCCTACGGGACAGGGGATACGGGGAGCTGTTTTTT
TRBD1	TRBV5-1	TRBJ1-5	.	CASSPTGGEQPQHF	TGCGCCAGCAGCCCAACAGGGGGTGAACAGCCCCAGCATTTT
.	TRBV12-5	TRBJ1-4	.	CASVGAAGVNEKLFF	TGTGCTAGTGTGGGGGCGGCAGGGGTAAATGAAAAACTGTTTTTT
TRBD1	TRBV6-6	TRBJ2-1	.	CASTAGGIGEQFF	TGTGCCAGCACGGCAGGGGGCATCGGTGAGCAGTTCTTC
TRBD2	TRBV11-2	TRBJ2-1	.	CASSSWRGVHNEQFF	TGTGCCAGCAGCTCGTGGCGGGGGGTTCACAATGAGCAGTTCTTC
.	TRBV19	TRBJ1-2	.	CASSIMEQINYGYTF	TGTGCCAGTAGTATTATGGAACAGATCAACTATGGCTACACCTTC
.	TRBV4-1	TRBJ2-4	.	CASSQDAEGPAKNIQYF	TGCGCCAGCAGCCAAGATGCCGAGGGCCCAGCCAAAAACATTCAGTACTTC
.	TRBV6-5	TRBJ2-2	once	CASTKGGSGTGELFF	TGTGCCAGCACCAAGGGGGGGAGTGGAACCGGGGAGCTGTTTTTT
TRBD1	TRBV6-1	TRBJ2-4	.	CASRGQGHSKNIQYF	TGTGCCAGCAGGGGACAGGGCCATTCTAAAAACATTCAGTACTTC
TRBD2	TRBV9	TRBJ2-1	once	CASSVESVRGAEFF	TGTGCCAGCAGCGTAGAGTCTGTGCGGGGGGCCGAGTTCTTC
TRBD2	TRBV15	TRBJ2-7	.	CATSFGTSGGLPYEQYF	TGTGCCACCAGCTTCGGGACTAGCGGGGGGTTACCCTACGAGCAGTACTTC